This T cell receptor (beta chain) is from a study of blood T cell repertoires in COVID-19 (TCRdb year 2020). As for the study more broadly: The collaborator samples originated in the United States, Italy and Spain and spanned the acute and convalescent phases of COVID-19. The repertoires were released in a freely available public database meant as a resource for research on the immune response to SARS-CoV-2. The material from the prospective study consisted of cDNA or gDNA derived from T cells, B-cell-depleted T cells, or PBMCs. The samples were drawn from two sources: the first 160 participants of the ongoing ImmuneRACE study, and over 1,000 subjects contributed by 6 global collaborators. Nearly every sample came with metadata listing a de-identified subject ID, COVID-19 status, age in years and sex. Subjects who had been exposed to COVID-19, were actively infected with it, or had recovered from it provided the deeply sampled blood TCRbeta repertoires that made up the dataset. HLA class I and class II types, where available, came from metadata supplied by the sample provider rather than from assay-based typing. General conclusions and limits of the study: How much clinical and demographic metadata was included differed by source and by participant, and the metadata was provided uncurated.

With regard to this clone: What this receptor recognizes is not known. Base qualities are not recorded, but no much larger clone differs from it by a single base.

The immunoSEQ Assay, a bias-controlled multiplex PCR, was used to amplify TCRbeta CDR3 regions from genomic DNA. The study's processing was this. The number of nucleated cells in each sample was estimated by amplification of reference gene primers within the assay. To quantify the absolute abundance of each unique TCRbeta CDR3 rearrangement, sequence reads were collapsed and filtered. For each sample, productive Simpson clonality was calculated as the square root of Simpson's diversity index over productive rearrangements. Here the immuneACCESS table is served through TCRdb, limited to in-frame sequences with V and J called. Missing clones are a known gap in these copies; in checked studies unresolved V genes cover under half, and the rest lacks a known reason. The V and J calls and clone size come from that table; D and trimming were worked out from the DNA. This sample lists 100,000 or so clones; roughly 92% were detected once. Around 5% of the sample lies in the top ten.

The collaborating institutions used their own protocols to collect whole blood in K2EDTA tubes. Collaborator samples were shipped for TCRbeta analysis as frozen whole blood, isolated PBMCs, or DNA extracted from either sample type. The clonotype was recovered from a man aged 50-59 years with active COVID-19. The sequencing input was peripheral blood.

Here is the DNA: TGTGCCAGCAGTGTGGGACTAGCGGTCGTCACAGATACGCAGTATTTT. It codes for CASSVGLAVVTDTQYF. The V and J genes are TRBV27 and TRBJ2-3, with 11 bases in between that match TRBD2. Unmatched junction bases come to 6, with V trimmed by 5 bases and J by 2 bases. CDR3 length: 16 amino acids, cysteine to phenylalanine. Solely the CDR3 DNA is kept, with 48 bases framed from the first base. CDR1 and CDR2 are read off the germline V gene (reference sequence) as MNHEY and SMNVEV.